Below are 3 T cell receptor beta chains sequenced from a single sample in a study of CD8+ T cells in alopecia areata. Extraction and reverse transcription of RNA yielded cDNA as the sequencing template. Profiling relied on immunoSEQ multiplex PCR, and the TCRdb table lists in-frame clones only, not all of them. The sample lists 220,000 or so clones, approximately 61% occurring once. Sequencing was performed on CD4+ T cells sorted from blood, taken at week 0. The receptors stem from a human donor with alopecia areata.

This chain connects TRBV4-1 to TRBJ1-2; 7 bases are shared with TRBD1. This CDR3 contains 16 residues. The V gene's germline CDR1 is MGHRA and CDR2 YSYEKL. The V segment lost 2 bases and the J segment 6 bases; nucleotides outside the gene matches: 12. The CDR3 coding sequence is TGCGCCAGCAGCCAACCGAACAGGGGAAAGGAGGATGGCTACACCTTC. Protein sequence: CASSQPNRGKEDGYTF.

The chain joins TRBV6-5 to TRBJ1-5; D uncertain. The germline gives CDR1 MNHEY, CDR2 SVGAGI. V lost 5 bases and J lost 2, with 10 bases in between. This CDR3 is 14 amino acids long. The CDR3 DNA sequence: TGTGCCAGCAGTGCACCGGTTGGCAATCAGCCCCAGCATTTT. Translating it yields CASSAPVGNQPQHF.

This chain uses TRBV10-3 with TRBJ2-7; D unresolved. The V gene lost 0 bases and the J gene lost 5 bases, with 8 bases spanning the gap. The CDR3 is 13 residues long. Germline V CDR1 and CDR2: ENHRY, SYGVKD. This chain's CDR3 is CAISESKDHEQYF. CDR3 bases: TGTGCCATCAGTGAGTCAAAGGACCACGAGCAGTACTTC.